The 18 T cell receptor beta chains listed next were all sequenced from one sample in a study. In TCRdb, the 5' RACE reads were re-called with MiXCR into one record per CDR3 protein. The table includes some 54,000 distinct CDR3 sequences, 15% to 20% detected once. Sequences were obtained from naive CD4+ T cells sorted from blood. Described subset: naive CD4+ T cells, CD4+CD45RA+CD25-. These receptors all stem from a female donor with breast cancer.

This clonotype was counted between two and nine times. The V and J genes are TRBV7-9 and TRBJ2-7; TRBD1 matches 9 bases. Germline-derived CDR1 and CDR2 are SEHNR and FQNEAQ (reference sequence). The V segment lost 5 bases and the J segment 2 bases; nucleotides outside the gene matches: 4. This CDR3 region has 14 residues. CDR3: CASSRRQGAYEQYF. The CDR3 DNA follows: TGTGCCAGCAGCCGGAGACAGGGGGCCTACGAGCAGTACTTC.

V and J are TRBV7-3 and TRBJ2-5, with D perhaps matching TRBD2 (5 bases). The CDR3 length is 13 residues. In germline, CDR1 is SGHTA, CDR2 FQGTGA. Trimming stripped 3 bases from V and 7 bases from J, with 12 bases between. For the CDR3, the DNA is TGTGCCAGCAGCTTTTCACGGGAAGGGACCCAGTACTTC. Encoded protein: CASSFSREGTQYF.

This clonotype showed up just once. The genes are TRBV9 and TRBJ2-1, with 14 bases aligning to TRBD2. Per germline, CDR1 SGDLS and CDR2 YYNGEE. The junction had 12 bases not matched to a gene; V was cut back by 4 bases and J by 0 bases. The CDR3 sequence is 20 residues long. The CDR3 DNA is TGTGCCAGCAGCCCCGGGGGACTAGCGGGAGTCTGGAGCTCCTACAATGAGCAGTTCTTC. It is translated as CASSPGGLAGVWSSYNEQFF.

This clonotype was observed many times. The CDR3 spells CSARTQGARNEQFF. The CDR3 DNA reads as TGCAGTGCTAGGACTCAGGGGGCAAGGAATGAGCAGTTCTTC. The chain couples TRBV20-1 to TRBJ2-1; 8 bases are shared with TRBD1. Germline V gene lookup returns CDR1 DFQATT and CDR2 SNEGSKA (reference sequence). The CDR3 has 14 amino acids. Unmatched junction bases numbered 8, after V lost 3 bases and J lost 7 bases.

This clonotype was found a few times. V and J are TRBV18 and TRBJ2-3, with D perhaps being TRBD1 or TRBD2 (5 bases each). V lost 4 bases to trimming and J lost 10 bases, with 9 bases between them. Germline assignment: CDR1 KGHSH and CDR2 LQKENI. CDR3 size: 11 residues. CDR3 sequence: CASSLPGPQYF. The CDR3 DNA reads TGTGCCAGCTCACTCCCGGGACCGCAGTATTTT.

This clonotype was picked up many times. This rearrangement joins TRBV6-2 or TRBV6-3 to TRBJ2-1; 15 bases map to TRBD2. Germline CDR1 MNHEY, CDR2 SVGEGT. Losses at the gene ends were 4 bases for V and 2 bases for J; bases not matched to a gene: 3. This CDR3 is 17 amino acids long. CDR3 sequence: CASSSRTSGGAYNEQFF. CDR3 sequence (DNA): TGTGCCAGCAGTTCGCGGACTAGCGGGGGGGCCTACAATGAGCAGTTCTTC.

This clonotype was seen at least ten times. V gene TRBV5-1 combines with J gene TRBJ2-3; D perhaps matches TRBD2 (6 bases). The CDR3 loop spans 15 amino acids. CDR1 is SGHRS, CDR2 YFSETQ, per germline. The germline V and J ends were trimmed by 0 bases and 6 bases, with 14 bases remaining between them. Written as DNA, the CDR3 is TGCGCCAGCAGCTTGGGACTAGTTGAGGGGGATACGCAGTATTTT. Amino acid sequence: CASSLGLVEGDTQYF.

Remarks on this clonotype: This clone may be a read error of a much larger clone one base away. The rearrangement uses TRBV29-1 and TRBJ2-3; D remains ambiguous. The CDR3 covers 12 residues. Germline V lookup: CDR1 SQVTM, CDR2 ANQGSEA. V dropped 3 bases and J dropped 2 bases, with 6 bases sitting between them. Here the CDR3 reads CSVEGPTDTQYF. CDR3 bases: TGCAGCGTTGAGGGCCCCACAGATACGCAGTATTTT.

Only a few counts were recorded for this clonotype. CDR3 loop: CASSFSLGTATLEYF. In DNA form, the CDR3 reads TGTGCCAGCAGCTTTAGTTTGGGGACAGCAACCTTGGAGTACTTC. The chain employs TRBV7-2 and TRBJ2-7; 7 positions match TRBD1. Germline CDR1 SGHTA, CDR2 FQGNSA. Unmatched junction bases numbered 16, after V lost 3 bases and J lost 11 bases. CDR3 length equals 15 residues.

The rearrangement uses TRBV5-1 and TRBJ2-1; D is unresolved. Germline V gene lookup returns CDR1 SGHRS and CDR2 YFSETQ. Trimming took 0 bases from V and 4 from J, leaving 8 bases between them. This CDR3 contains 14 residues. This CDR3 is CASSLGNGYNEQFF. CDR3 bases: TGCGCCAGCAGCTTGGGTAACGGGTACAATGAGCAGTTCTTC.

Worth noting for this clonotype: A much larger clone sits a single nucleotide away, making a read error possible. This chain joins TRBV5-1 and TRBJ2-7; 11 bases agree with TRBD1. Germline lookup yields CDR1 SGHRS and CDR2 YFSETQ. The CDR3 runs 15 residues. The CDR3, as DNA: TGCGCCAGCAGCCCAAGGGGACAGGGGGATTACGGGCAGTACTTC. It translates to CASSPRGQGDYGQYF.

This clonotype came up a few times. The rearrangement uses TRBV5-1 and TRBJ2-1; 10 bases line up with TRBD1. V lost 5 bases to trimming and J lost 4 bases; unmatched junction nucleotides: 6. The length of the CDR3 is 15 residues. The germline gives CDR1 SGHRS, CDR2 YFSETQ. The CDR3 DNA reads TGCGCCAGCAGACGACCGGGACAGGGGTACAATGAGCAGTTCTTC. Protein sequence: CASRRPGQGYNEQFF. Full variable domain (missing parts from reference TRBV5-1 and TRBJ2-1): KAGVTQTPRYLIKTRGQQVTLSCSPISGHRSVSWYQQTPGQGLQFLFEYFSETQRNKGNFPGRFSGRQFSNSRSEMNVSTLELGDSALYLCASRRPGQGYNEQFFGPGTRLTVL.

The chain is built from TRBV5-1 and TRBJ1-1, with 7 bases matching TRBD1. This CDR3 is 14 amino acids long. Per germline, CDR1 SGHRS and CDR2 YFSETQ. The J segment lost 0 bases and the V segment lost 3 bases, leaving 2 bases of the junction unmatched. The CDR3 nucleotides read TGCGCCAGCAGCTGGGACAGTATGAACACTGAAGCTTTCTTT. It encodes CASSWDSMNTEAFF.

This clonotype was counted at least ten times. The rearrangement links TRBV15 to TRBJ2-3; D uncertain. Between the trimmed V and J ends, which lost 5 bases and 5 bases, there was a span of 17 bases. Germline CDR1 LNHNV, CDR2 YYDKDF (reference sequence). There are 15 residues in the CDR3. The CDR3 DNA sequence: TGTGCCACCAGCCCAAGCACATACCCTGGAGATACGCAGTATTTT. It translates to CATSPSTYPGDTQYF.

The V call is TRBV18, the J call TRBJ2-1; 7 nucleotides align to TRBD2. Looked up from germline, CDR1 is KGHSH and CDR2 is LQKENI. Trimming at V came to 2 bases and at J to 9 bases, leaving 13 bases not matched to a gene. This CDR3 has 16 amino acids. CDR3 in amino acids: CASSPRRQRGGSEQFF. CDR3 sequence (DNA): TGTGCCAGCTCACCAAGGAGACAAAGGGGCGGGAGTGAGCAGTTCTTC.

The chain recombines TRBV2 with TRBJ2-3; the D gene is possibly TRBD2 (5 bases). V gave up 8 bases and J gave up 3 bases, with 12 bases separating them. CDR1 and CDR2 from the germline V gene are SNHLY and FYNNEI. The CDR3 is 13 amino acids. CDR3 sequence (DNA): TGTGCCAGCTTTGGTCGGGAAACAGATACGCAGTATTTT. It is translated as CASFGRETDTQYF. Based on the CDR3 plus reference TRBV2 and TRBJ2-3, the full variable domain is EPEVTQTPSHQVTQMGQEVILRCVPISNHLYFYWYRQILGQKVEFLVSFYNNEISEKSEIFDDQFSVERPDGSNFTLKIRSTKLEDSAMYFCASFGRETDTQYFGPGTRLTVL.

The chain has TRBV2 and TRBJ1-2; a possible D gene is TRBD1 (6 bases). This CDR3 comprises 13 residues. Germline V gene sequence: CDR1 SNHLY, CDR2 FYNNEI. Trimming shortened V by 7 bases and J by 4 bases, and 13 bases separated the two germline ends. CDR3 in amino acids: CASNAGEVYGYTF. The CDR3 nucleotides read TGTGCCAGCAACGCAGGGGAAGTCTATGGCTACACCTTC. Full variable domain (rest looked up from reference TRBV2 and TRBJ1-2): EPEVTQTPSHQVTQMGQEVILRCVPISNHLYFYWYRQILGQKVEFLVSFYNNEISEKSEIFDDQFSVERPDGSNFTLKIRSTKLEDSAMYFCASNAGEVYGYTFGSGTRLTVV.

In its sample, this clonotype was seen a few times. CDR3 sequence reads: CASSHTAYNSPLHF. DNA for the CDR3: TGCGCCAGCAGCCACACGGCTTATAATTCACCCCTCCACTTT. V usage is TRBV4-1 and J usage is TRBJ1-6; unclear D gene. Trimming left V 3 bases short and J 4 bases short, with 7 bases between. CDR1 is MGHRA and CDR2 is YSYEKL in the germline V gene. The CDR3 totals 14 residues.